This passage covers 8 T cell receptor beta chains from one sample sequenced in a study of blood T cell repertoires in COVID-19. Assay used: immunoSEQ multiplex PCR; TCRdb lists only in-frame clones, some missing. The table includes over 200,000 clones, more than 75% detected once. The sequenced sample was PBMCs or T cells enriched from blood (not recorded which). These receptors were obtained from a man aged 18 to 30 who had recovered from COVID-19.

V is TRBV21-1 and J is TRBJ2-7; TRBD2, the D gene given by the table, was not confirmed from the DNA. TRBV21-1 is marked as a pseudogene. CDR3 length: 17 residues. As DNA, the CDR3 is TGTGCCAGCAGCAACAAATTGGATAGCGGGAAGAGGTACGAGCAGTACTTC. This translates into CASSNKLDSGKRYEQYF.

The rearrangement uses TRBV4-1 and TRBJ2-2, with 10 nucleotides matching TRBD1. V shed 10 bases, J shed 3 bases, and the junction held 8 bases outside the gene matches. Per the germline V gene, CDR1 is MGHRA and CDR2 is YSYEKL. This CDR3 contains 15 residues. The CDR3 loop reads CATRGTGVDTGELFF. In DNA, the CDR3 is TGCGCCACGAGAGGGACAGGGGTCGACACCGGGGAGCTGTTTTTT.

The rearrangement links TRBV25-1 to TRBJ1-6, with TRBD1 matching 9 bases. CDR1 is MGHDK, CDR2 SYGVNS, per germline. CDR3 length: 16 residues. The junction had 11 bases not matched to a gene; V was cut back by 1 base and J by 13 bases. Written as DNA, the CDR3 is TGTGCCAGCAGTGAATCCAGGACAGGGGTTGGAGTGCCCCTCCACTTT. Its translation is CASSESRTGVGVPLHF.

V and J are TRBV7-2 and TRBJ2-5; no clear D gene. Trimming took off 1 base at V and 9 bases at J, with 6 bases between the two ends. Looked up from germline, CDR1 is SGHTA and CDR2 is FQGNSA. This CDR3 has 11 residues. CDR3 coding DNA: TGTGCCAGCAGCTTAGGTATTTCCCAGTACTTC. Translated: CASSLGISQYF. The variable domain in full, completed from reference TRBV7-2 and TRBJ2-5, reads GAGVSQSPSNKVTEKGKDVELRCDPISGHTALYWYRQSLGQGLEFLIYFQGNSAPDKSGLPSDRFSAERTGGSVSTLTIQRTQQEDSAVYLCASSLGISQYFGPGTRLLVL.

This clone was seen only a few times. The chain links TRBV6-5 to TRBJ1-5; TRBD1 might be the D (6 bases). The CDR3 has 13 amino acids. CDR1 and CDR2 from the germline V gene are MNHEY and SVGAGI. The V end was cut by 8 bases, the J end by 0 bases, with 8 bases between. This CDR3 is CASGQFSNQPQHF. The CDR3 nucleotides read TGTGCCAGCGGACAGTTTAGCAATCAGCCCCAGCATTTT.

The V and J genes are TRBV6-5 and TRBJ1-1, with D unclear. The CDR3 has 15 residues. CDR1 is MNHEY, CDR2 SVGAGI, per germline. Trimming pared 6 bases from V and 1 base from J, leaving 15 bases between. CDR3 DNA sequence: TGTGCCAGCAGGACCGGACGGGAAACGAACACTGAAGCTTTCTTT. This codes for CASRTGRETNTEAFF.

This chain joins TRBV13 and TRBJ1-3; TRBD1 aligns across 7 bases. The ends lost 6 bases at V and 2 bases at J; junction bases unmatched: 10. Germline V gene sequence: CDR1 PRHDT, CDR2 FYEKMQ (reference sequence). This CDR3 region has 16 residues. This CDR3 is CASSQNPTGAGNTIYF. The CDR3 bases are TGTGCCAGCAGTCAAAACCCCACAGGGGCTGGAAACACCATATATTTT.

The chain is built from TRBV7-9 and TRBJ2-7, with TRBD2 matching over 7 bases. Germline V gene data show CDR1 as SEHNR and CDR2 as FQNEAQ (reference sequence). This CDR3 region has 16 residues. V shed 4 bases, J shed 0 bases, and the junction held 9 bases outside the gene matches. The CDR3 region is CASSWYGTTNSYEQYF. The CDR3, as DNA: TGTGCCAGCAGCTGGTATGGGACTACAAACTCCTACGAGCAGTACTTC.